This T cell receptor beta chain was profiled in a study of early T cells in non-severe SARS-CoV-2 infection. The length of the CDR3 is 12 residues. Trimming pared 5 bases from V and 1 base from J, leaving 4 bases between. Germline CDR1 MDHEN, CDR2 SYDVKM. This clonotype was recorded at least ten times. TCRdb used MiXCR to reprocess the 5' RACE reads, holding one entry per CDR3 protein. Seen here are tens of thousands of distinct CDR3 sequences, around 4.5% observed once, and the top ten hold less than 20%. The V and J genes are TRBV28 and TRBJ2-3; no clear D gene. Sequences were obtained from whole blood. This receptor was identified in an adult who was a healthcare worker with PCR-confirmed SARS-CoV-2 infection or an uninfected control (not recorded which). Written as DNA, the CDR3 is TGTGCCAGCAGTGGTGGCACAGATACGCAGTATTTT. Its translation is CASSGGTDTQYF.